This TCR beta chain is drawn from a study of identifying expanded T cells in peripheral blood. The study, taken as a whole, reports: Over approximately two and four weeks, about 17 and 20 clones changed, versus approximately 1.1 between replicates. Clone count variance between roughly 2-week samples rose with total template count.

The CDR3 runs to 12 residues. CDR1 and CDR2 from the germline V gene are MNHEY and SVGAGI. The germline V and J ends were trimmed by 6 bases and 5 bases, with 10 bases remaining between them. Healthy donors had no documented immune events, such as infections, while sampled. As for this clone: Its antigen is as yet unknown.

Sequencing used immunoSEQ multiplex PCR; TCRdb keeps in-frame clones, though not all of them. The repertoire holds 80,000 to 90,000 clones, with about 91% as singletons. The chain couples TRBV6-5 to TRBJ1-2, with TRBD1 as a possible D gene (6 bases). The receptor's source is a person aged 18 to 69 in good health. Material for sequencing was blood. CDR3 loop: CASRDSLYGYTF. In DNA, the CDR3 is TGTGCCAGCAGGGACAGCCTTTATGGCTACACCTTC.